The TCR beta chain under discussion was sequenced for a study of cytomegalovirus exposure and HLA in healthy donors. Study as a whole: The 100 million to 120 million unique TCR beta sequences, from 150 million to 200 million T cells, were found by an earlier analysis. Most donors, 81% of 398 genotyped, fell in the Caucasian-associated ancestry cluster. Findings of the study overall: Reports described diagnosis of cytomegalovirus status by the classifier as highly specific and sensitive.

The CDR3 covers 15 residues. Per germline, CDR1 SGHNT and CDR2 YENEEA. With 3 bases clipped from V and 1 base from J, the junction kept 2 bases outside the gene matches. 60 Vbeta and 13 Jbeta primers were used in PCR. The data were produced by immunoSEQ multiplex PCR, yet TCRdb's version contains in-frame clones alone and is incomplete. The sample carries about 200,000 clones, about 80% recorded once. A word on this clone: The antigen is unknown.

Sequenced sample: PBMCs. The sequence was collected from a middle-aged woman in good health and CMV-seronegative. The chain is built from TRBV11-3 and TRBJ2-5; 10 bases fit TRBD2. DNA for the CDR3: TGTGCCAGCAGCTTTCGGACTAGCGGCCAAGAGACCCAGTACTTC. Encoded protein: CASSFRTSGQETQYF.